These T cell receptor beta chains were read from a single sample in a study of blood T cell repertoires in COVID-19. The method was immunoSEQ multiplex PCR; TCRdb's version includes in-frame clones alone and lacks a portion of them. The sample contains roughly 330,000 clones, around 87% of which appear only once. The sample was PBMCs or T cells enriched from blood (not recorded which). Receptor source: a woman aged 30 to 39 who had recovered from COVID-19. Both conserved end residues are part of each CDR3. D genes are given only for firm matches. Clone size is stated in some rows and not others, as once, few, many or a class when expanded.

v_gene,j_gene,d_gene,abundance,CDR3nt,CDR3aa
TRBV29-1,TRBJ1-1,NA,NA,TGCAGCGCTACGGGGTGGACTAATGGAGCTTTCTTT,CSATGWTNGAFF
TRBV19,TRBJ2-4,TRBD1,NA,TGTGCCAGTAGGGACAGGGTAGCCAAAAACATTCAGTACTTC,CASRDRVAKNIQYF
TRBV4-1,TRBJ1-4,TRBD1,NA,TGCGCCAGCAGCCAAGAAGCCCAGGGGGCGTTGGAAAAACTGTTTTTT,CASSQEAQGALEKLFF
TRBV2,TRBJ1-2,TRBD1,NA,TGTGCCAGCACCCCACTTAGGACAGGGAAATATTTTATTGGCTACACCTTC,CASTPLRTGKYFIGYTF
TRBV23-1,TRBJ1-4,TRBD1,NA,TGCGCCAGCAGTCACTACCGGGACTCCGACTTCCCAGGGGGTGAAAAACTGTTTTTT,CASSHYRDSDFPGGEKLFF
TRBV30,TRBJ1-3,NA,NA,TGTGCCTGGAGTGCGGGAGATGGAAACACCATATATTTT,CAWSAGDGNTIYF
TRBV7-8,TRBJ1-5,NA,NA,TGTGCCAGCACCCTTCGACCGGGTTCGGAGAATCAGCCCCAGCATTTT,CASTLRPGSENQPQHF
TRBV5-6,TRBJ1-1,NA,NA,TGTGCCAGCAGCTTGTTTGACAGGCTCACTGAAGCTTTCTTT,CASSLFDRLTEAFF
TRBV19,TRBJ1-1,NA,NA,TGTGCCAGTAGTATAGGCGGGGTGAACACTGAAGCTTTCTTT,CASSIGGVNTEAFF
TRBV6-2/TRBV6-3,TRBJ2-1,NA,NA,TGTGCCAGCAGTTACTCAGGGGGGGAAAGCAATGAGCAGTTCTTC,CASSYSGGESNEQFF
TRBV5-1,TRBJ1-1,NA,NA,TGCGCCAGCAGCTTGATGGACAGGAACACTGAAGCTTTCTTT,CASSLMDRNTEAFF
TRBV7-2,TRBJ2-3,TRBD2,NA,TGTGCCAGCAGCGTTATGGGGGGGAATACGCAGTATTTT,CASSVMGGNTQYF
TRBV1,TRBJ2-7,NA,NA,TGCACCAGCAGCCAACGGGACAGTCCCTACGAGCAGTACTTC,CTSSQRDSPYEQYF
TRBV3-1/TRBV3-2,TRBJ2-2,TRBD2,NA,TGTGCCAGCAGCCAAGAGGCTAGCGGGGGGGCGAACGGGGAGCTGTTTTTT,CASSQEASGGANGELFF
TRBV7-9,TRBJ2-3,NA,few,TGTGCCAGCAGCTTAGAAGGAACTAGCAACACGCAGTATTTT,CASSLEGTSNTQYF
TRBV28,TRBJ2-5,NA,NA,TGTGCCAGCAGTTTTGGCCACAGGATACAAGAGACCCAGTACTTC,CASSFGHRIQETQYF
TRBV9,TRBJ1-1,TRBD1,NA,TGTGCCAGCAGCGTTACCGGGACAGGGTACACTGAAGCTTTCTTT,CASSVTGTGYTEAFF
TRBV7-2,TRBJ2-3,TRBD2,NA,TGTGCCAGCAGCTCGGGACTAGCGGTTGATAGCACAGATACGCAGTATTTT,CASSSGLAVDSTDTQYF
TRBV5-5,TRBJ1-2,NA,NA,TGTGCCAGCAGCTTGCGAGCTAACTATGGCTACACCTTC,CASSLRANYGYTF
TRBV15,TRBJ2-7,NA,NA,TGTGCCACCAGCAGAGATTCAGTCTCCTACGAGCAGTACTTC,CATSRDSVSYEQYF
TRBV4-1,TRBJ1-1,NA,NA,TGCGCCAGCACCCCGCAGATGCTGAACACTGAAGCTTTCTTT,CASTPQMLNTEAFF
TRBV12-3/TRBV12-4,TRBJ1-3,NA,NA,TGTGCCAGCAGTTTACAGACTGGAAACACCATATATTTT,CASSLQTGNTIYF
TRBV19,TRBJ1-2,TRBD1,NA,TGTGCCAGTAGTATAGTGCCGGGACAGACTCACTATGGCTACACCTTC,CASSIVPGQTHYGYTF
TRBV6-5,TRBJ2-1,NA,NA,TGTGCCAGCAGTTACATGGGGGGGGGCGAGCATGAGCAGTTCTTC,CASSYMGGGEHEQFF
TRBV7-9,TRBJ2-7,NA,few,TGTGCCAGCAGCCCAGGGTTCGAGCAGTACTTC,CASSPGFEQYF
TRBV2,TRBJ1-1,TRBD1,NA,TGTGCCAGCAGTGGACAGGGGGCTACTGAAGCTTTCTTT,CASSGQGATEAFF
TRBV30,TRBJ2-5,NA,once,TGTGCCTGGAGTGTAAGGCGGGGCAAAGGGTACTTC,CAWSVRRGKGYF
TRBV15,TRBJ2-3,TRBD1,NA,TGTGCCACCAGCAGAGCGTTGACGACCAGGGGGTCAGATACGCAGTATTTT,CATSRALTTRGSDTQYF
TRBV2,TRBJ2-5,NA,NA,TGTGCCAGCAGTGAGGAGGTCACGGAGACCCAGTACTTC,CASSEEVTETQYF
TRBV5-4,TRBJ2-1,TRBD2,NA,TGTGCCAGCAGCTTGGAACTAGCGGGGGGGAATGAGCAGTTCTTC,CASSLELAGGNEQFF
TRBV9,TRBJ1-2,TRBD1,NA,TGTGCCAGCAGCGTCAGACAGGGAACTAACTATGGCTACACCTTC,CASSVRQGTNYGYTF
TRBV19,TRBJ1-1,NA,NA,TGTGCCAGTAGCTTGACAGTCACGAACACTGAAGCTTTCTTT,CASSLTVTNTEAFF
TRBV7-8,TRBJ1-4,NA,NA,TGTGCCAGCAGCTTAGCGGACAGCCGTAATGAAAAACTGTTTTTT,CASSLADSRNEKLFF
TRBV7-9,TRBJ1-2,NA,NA,TGTGCCAGCAGCTTATTGGGCAGGGGCTACACCTTC,CASSLLGRGYTF
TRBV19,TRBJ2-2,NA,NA,TGTGCCAGTAACACTCCGGGACTGCTCAACACCGGGGAGCTGTTTTTT,CASNTPGLLNTGELFF
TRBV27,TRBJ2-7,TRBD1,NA,TGTGCCAGCAGTTCTACAGGGGGCAGGGAGCAGTACTTC,CASSSTGGREQYF